Following are 4 T cell receptor beta chains from one sample sequenced in a study of CD8 T cells in ankylosing spondylitis. TCRdb re-called the 5' RACE reads through MiXCR, storing one row per CDR3 protein. The profile covers approximately 440,000 distinct CDR3 sequences, with under 20% appearing a single time and 1% taken by the ten largest. These TCRs' antigens remain unknown. Study-level findings and limits: For ankylosing spondylitis blood, a TCR beta motif of several highly homologous variants appeared characteristic.

The source material was blood, either unsorted or a sorted T cell fraction (not recorded which). Receptors originate from a male donor with ankylosing spondylitis.

This clonotype was counted at least ten times. The rearrangement uses TRBV12-3 or TRBV12-4 and TRBJ1-3; TRBD1 agrees at 8 bases. The CDR3 runs to 14 residues. Unmatched junction bases numbered 1, after V lost 5 bases and J lost 1 base. CDR3 amino acids: CASSTGGSGNTIYF. The CDR3 DNA reads as TGTGCCAGCAGTACAGGGGGATCTGGAAACACCATATATTTT.

CDR3 nucleotide sequence: TGTGCCAGCAGCCCGGCGAGGTGGCAGCAAGAGACCCAGTACTTC. It is translated as CASSPARWQQETQYF. This chain uses TRBV11-2 with TRBJ2-5; D remains unclear. The CDR3 runs 15 residues. The germline V gene has CDR1 SGHAT and CDR2 FQNNGV. The V end was cut by 5 bases, the J end by 2 bases, with 15 bases between.

This clonotype was counted a few times. The chain links TRBV19 to TRBJ2-7, with D perhaps TRBD1 (6 bases). This CDR3 spans 15 amino acids. Germline V gene data show CDR1 as LNHDA and CDR2 as SQIVND (reference sequence). The V and J ends lost 3 bases and 3 bases respectively, with 15 bases between them. CDR3 sequence: CASSMTGQNSYEQYF. In DNA, the CDR3 is TGTGCCAGTAGTATGACGGGACAAAATAGCTACGAGCAGTACTTC.

With regard to this clonotype: Compared with germline, one end of the junction differs, possibly owing to a read error. The rearrangement uses TRBV12-3 or TRBV12-4 and TRBJ1-1; D might be TRBD1 (6 bases). The CDR3 is made up of 12 amino acids. CDR3 coding DNA: TGTACCAGCAGCCGCGGACAGTTTGAAGCTTTCTTT. The encoded protein is CTSSRGQFEAFF.